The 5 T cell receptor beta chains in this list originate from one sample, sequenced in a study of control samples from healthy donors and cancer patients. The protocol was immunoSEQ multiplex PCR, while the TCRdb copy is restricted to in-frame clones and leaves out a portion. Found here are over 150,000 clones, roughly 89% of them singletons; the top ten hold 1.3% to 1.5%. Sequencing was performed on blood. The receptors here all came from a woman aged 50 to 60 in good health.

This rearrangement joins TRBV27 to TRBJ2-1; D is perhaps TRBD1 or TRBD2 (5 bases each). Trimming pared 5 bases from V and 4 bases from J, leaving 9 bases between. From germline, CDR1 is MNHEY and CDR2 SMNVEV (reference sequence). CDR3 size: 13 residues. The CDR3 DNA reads TGTGCCAGCAGTAGGGACCAATACAATGAGCAGTTCTTC. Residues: CASSRDQYNEQFF.

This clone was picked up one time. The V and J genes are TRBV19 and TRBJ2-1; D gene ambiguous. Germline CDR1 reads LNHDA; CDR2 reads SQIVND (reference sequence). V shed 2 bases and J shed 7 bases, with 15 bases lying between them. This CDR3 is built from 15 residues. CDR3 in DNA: TGTGCCAGTAGTATATTCGAGGACGGCTTGAATGAGCAGTTCTTC. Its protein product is CASSIFEDGLNEQFF.

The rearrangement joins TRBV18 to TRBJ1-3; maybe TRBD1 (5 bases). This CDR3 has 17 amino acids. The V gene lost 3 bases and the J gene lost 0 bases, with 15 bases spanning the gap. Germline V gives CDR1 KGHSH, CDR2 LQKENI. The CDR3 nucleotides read TGTGCCAGCTCACCCACCGGTACAGGACCCTCTGGAAACACCATATATTTT. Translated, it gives CASSPTGTGPSGNTIYF.

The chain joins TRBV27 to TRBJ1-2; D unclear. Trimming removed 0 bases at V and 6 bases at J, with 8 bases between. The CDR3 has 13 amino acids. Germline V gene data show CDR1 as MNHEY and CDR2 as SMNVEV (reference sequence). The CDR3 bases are TGTGCCAGCAGTTTATCCCCACGGGATGGCTACACCTTC. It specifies CASSLSPRDGYTF.

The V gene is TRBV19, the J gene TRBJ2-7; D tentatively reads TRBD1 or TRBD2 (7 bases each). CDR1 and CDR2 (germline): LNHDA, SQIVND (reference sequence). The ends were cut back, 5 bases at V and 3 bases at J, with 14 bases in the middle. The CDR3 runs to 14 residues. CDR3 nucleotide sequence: TGTGCCAGTAGTCGCCCAGGGGGGGACTACGAGCAGTACTTC. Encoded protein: CASSRPGGDYEQYF.